The 16 T cell receptor beta chains below were found in one sample sequenced in a study of long-term antiretroviral therapy in people with HIV. Survey level was the resolution at which the v3.0 immunoSEQ assay ran. This table comes from immunoSEQ multiplex PCR, and its TCRdb copy is limited to in-frame clones, with some not included. Counted here are 29,000 or so clones, about 93% occurring once; the ten biggest clones make up over 6%. This specimen consisted of unsorted PBMCs, obtained roughly 6.5 years after starting antiretroviral therapy. Receptor source: a middle-aged woman with HIV.

The gene calls are TRBV4-3 and TRBJ1-6; no firm D call. Germline V gives CDR1 LGHNA, CDR2 YSLEER. This CDR3 spans 17 amino acids. V was trimmed by 1 base and J by 0 bases, leaving 10 bases between them. CDR3 residues: CASSQGIGSSYNSPLHF. Here the CDR3 DNA reads TGCGCCAGCAGCCAAGGCATAGGAAGCTCCTATAATTCACCCCTCCACTTT.

This chain uses TRBV19 with TRBJ2-3; 11 bases map to TRBD1. Germline-derived CDR1 and CDR2 are LNHDA and SQIVND (reference sequence). V was clipped by 6 bases and J by 4 bases; unmatched bases: 3. CDR3 length: 14 residues. The CDR3 coding sequence is TGTGCCAGTAGGAGGGGACAGGGGGCAGATACGCAGTATTTT. Its protein product is CASRRGQGADTQYF. The full variable domain, with the rest looked up from reference TRBV19 and TRBJ2-3, is DGGITQSPKYLFRKEGQNVTLSCEQNLNHDAMYWYRQDPGQGLRLIYYSQIVNDFQKGDIAEGYSVSREKKESFPLTVTSAQKNPTAFYLCASRRGQGADTQYFGPGTRLTVL.

V and J are TRBV5-1 and TRBJ2-3; TRBD1 might be the D (5 bases). The CDR3 has 16 residues. The V end was cut by 2 bases, the J end by 5 bases, with 18 bases between. Germline-derived CDR1 and CDR2 are SGHRS and YFSETQ. The CDR3 spells CASSFQGRMAGDTQYF. The CDR3 coding sequence is TGCGCCAGCAGCTTTCAGGGAAGGATGGCCGGAGATACGCAGTATTTT.

CDR3 coding DNA: TGTGCCAGCAGCCCCCGGGACAGGGGAGTCTCTGGGGCCAACGTCCTGACTTTC. As protein: CASSPRDRGVSGANVLTF. This chain connects TRBV5-6 to TRBJ2-6, with TRBD1 matching over 10 bases. This CDR3 is built from 18 residues. Per germline, CDR1 SGHDT and CDR2 YYEEEE. V was clipped by 4 bases and J by 0 bases; unmatched bases: 7.

V is TRBV6-5 and J is TRBJ1-1; 8 nucleotides agree with TRBD1. The junction had 5 bases not matched to a gene; V was cut back by 4 bases and J by 4 bases. Per the germline V gene, CDR1 is MNHEY and CDR2 is SVGAGI. This CDR3 contains 14 residues. The CDR3, as DNA: TGTGCCAGCAGTTCCCGAGACAGGGGCACTGAAGCTTTCTTT. Encoded protein: CASSSRDRGTEAFF.

This clone was recorded once. The chain recombines TRBV11-3 with TRBJ1-1, with D tentatively TRBD1 (6 bases). Looked up from germline, CDR1 is SGHNT and CDR2 is YENEEA. The V end lost 5 bases, the J end lost 5 bases, and 12 bases lay between the germline ends. This CDR3 is built from 13 residues. The CDR3 region is CASSPRGETEAFF. CDR3 sequence (DNA): TGTGCCAGCAGCCCTAGGGGGGAAACTGAAGCTTTCTTT.

This chain links TRBV29-1 with TRBJ1-4; the D gene is possibly TRBD1 (5 bases). V was cut by 4 bases and J by 8 bases, with 11 bases left in between. The germline V gene encodes CDR1 SQVTM and CDR2 ANQGSEA. The CDR3 consists of 12 residues. Here the CDR3 DNA reads TGCAGCGTTGTCAGGGACTCAGAAAAACTGTTTTTT. This encodes CSVVRDSEKLFF.

The chain couples TRBV29-1 to TRBJ1-1; D is possibly TRBD1 (5 bases). Trimming took off 6 bases at V and 6 bases at J, with 8 bases between the two ends. Germline V CDR1 and CDR2: SQVTM, ANQGSEA. The CDR3 consists of 10 residues. The CDR3 sequence: CSVRVSEAFF. In DNA, the CDR3 is TGCAGCGTCAGGGTATCTGAAGCTTTCTTT. Drawing the rest from reference TRBV29-1 and TRBJ1-1, the complete variable domain is SAVISQKPSRDICQRGTSLTIQCQVDSQVTMMFWYRQQPGQSLTLIATANQGSEATYESGFVIDKFPISRPNLTFSTLTVSNMSPEDSSIYLCSVRVSEAFFGQGTRLTVV.

This chain uses TRBV4-3 with TRBJ2-1, with TRBD1 identical over 11 bases. V dropped 0 bases and J dropped 6; count of bases not matched to a gene: 4. The CDR3 is made up of 16 amino acids. CDR1 is LGHNA, CDR2 YSLEER, per germline. The CDR3 nucleotides are TGCGCCAGCAGCCAAGACTTCGGGACAGGGGGCAATGAGCAGTTCTTC. Translated, it gives CASSQDFGTGGNEQFF.

The CDR3 nucleotides read TGTGCCAGCAGTTTATCCGGGACACTGAGCTCCTACGAGCAGTACTTC. Protein sequence: CASSLSGTLSSYEQYF. The rearrangement links TRBV28 to TRBJ2-7, with a weak D call TRBD1 (6 bases). This CDR3 contains 16 residues. Germline V CDR1 and CDR2: MDHEN, SYDVKM. Trimming stripped 1 base from V and 0 bases from J, with 13 bases between.

This sequence joins TRBV4-2 and TRBJ2-5; 12 positions match TRBD2. V was clipped by 0 bases and J by 2 bases; unmatched bases: 19. Germline V gene sequence: CDR1 LGHNA, CDR2 YNFKEQ. CDR3 length: 22 amino acids. CDR3 sequence: CASSQDQGLGLAGGGRQETQYF. CDR3 sequence (DNA): TGTGCCAGCAGCCAAGATCAAGGTTTAGGGCTAGCGGGGGGGGGTCGGCAAGAGACCCAGTACTTC.

The V gene is TRBV16, the J gene TRBJ1-2; perhaps TRBD1 as D (5 bases). The CDR3 consists of 15 residues. From germline, CDR1 is KGHSY and CDR2 FQNENV. Trimming left V 2 bases short and J 7 bases short, with 17 bases between. The CDR3 nucleotides read TGTGCCAGCAGCCAAGGCACAGGAGTAGCAGGTGGCTACACCTTC. Protein sequence: CASSQGTGVAGGYTF. The variable domain in full, with the rest retrieved from reference TRBV16 and TRBJ1-2, is GEEVAQTPKHLVRGEGQKAKLYCAPIKGHSYVFWYQQVLKNEFKFLISFQNENVFDETGMPKERFSAKCLPNSPCSLEIQATKLEDSAVYFCASSQGTGVAGGYTFGSGTRLTVV.

V and J are TRBV9 and TRBJ1-3, with a possible D match to TRBD1 (6 bases). V lost 4 bases to trimming and J lost 0 bases, with 14 bases between them. The germline gives CDR1 SGDLS, CDR2 YYNGEE. The CDR3 is 16 amino acids. CDR3 nucleotides: TGTGCCAGCAGCCCAATAGGACAGAGCTCTGGAAACACCATATATTTT. It yields the protein CASSPIGQSSGNTIYF.

The chain uses TRBV18 and TRBJ1-6; 8 bases fit TRBD1. The V gene end was trimmed by 3 bases and the J gene end by 9 bases; junction bases not matched to a gene: 10. CDR3 size: 16 residues. Per germline, CDR1 KGHSH and CDR2 LQKENI. In DNA form, the CDR3 reads TGTGCCAGCTCACCGGGGGGACAGGTGGGAGGTTCACCCCTCCACTTT. It encodes CASSPGGQVGGSPLHF.

V is TRBV6-6 and J is TRBJ2-1; possibly TRBD1 for D (7 bases). The CDR3 has 15 amino acids. Germline V gene sequence: CDR1 MNHNY, CDR2 SVGAGI (reference sequence). Deletions cut 0 bases from V and 7 bases from J, with 13 bases between. Written as DNA, the CDR3 is TGTGCCAGCAGTTACTCGACACAGGGGAGGAATGAGCAGTTCTTC. Protein: CASSYSTQGRNEQFF.

J is TRBJ1-2 and V is TRBV4-1, with D perhaps matching TRBD1 (6 bases). CDR3 length equals 15 residues. Germline CDR1 reads MGHRA; CDR2 reads YSYEKL. V was shortened by 0 bases and J by 3 bases, with 11 bases between the two germline ends. The CDR3 region is CASSQDIDRHYGYTF. CDR3 nucleotides: TGCGCCAGCAGCCAAGATATCGACAGGCACTATGGCTACACCTTC.